This entry lists 10 T cell receptor beta chains sequenced from one sample in a study of cytomegalovirus exposure and HLA in healthy donors. 13 Jbeta primers and 60 Vbeta primers were used for the PCR. The assay was immunoSEQ multiplex PCR, and TCRdb's table has in-frame clones only and misses some. This sample has some 140,000 clones, with around 80% found just once. The sequenced material came from PBMCs. Source of these receptors: a woman between 40 and 55 years old in good health and CMV-seronegative.

This chain connects TRBV10-3 to TRBJ1-2, with 10 bases identical to TRBD1. CDR1 ENHRY and CDR2 SYGVKD come from the germline V gene. Trimming cost V 2 bases and J 8 bases; bases outside gene matches: 5. The CDR3 runs 14 residues. The CDR3 region is CAISEDRGLRGYTF. The CDR3 nucleotides read TGTGCCATCAGTGAGGACAGGGGGCTGAGAGGCTACACCTTC.

The chain couples TRBV27 to TRBJ1-2; possibly TRBD1 for D (5 bases). The length of the CDR3 is 14 residues. Germline CDR1 and CDR2: MNHEY and SMNVEV (reference sequence). V dropped 2 bases and J dropped 5 bases, with 12 bases sitting between them. CDR3 nucleotide sequence: TGTGCCAGCAGTTTAAACGGGGGAGTATATGGCTACACCTTC. Its translation is CASSLNGGVYGYTF.

The chain is built from TRBV30 and TRBJ1-2, with 8 bases aligning to TRBD1. The CDR3 sequence is 13 residues long. Germline lookup yields CDR1 GTSNPN and CDR2 SVGIG (reference sequence). V shed 5 bases, J shed 2 bases, and the junction held 4 bases outside the gene matches. CDR3 protein: CAWGQGPNYGYTF. CDR3 bases: TGTGCCTGGGGACAGGGACCCAACTATGGCTACACCTTC.

The chain carries TRBV6-1 and TRBJ2-4; D might be TRBD1 (5 bases). V was pared by 4 bases and J by 0 bases, with 13 bases between. This CDR3 is 16 amino acids long. In germline, CDR1 is MNHNS, CDR2 SASEGT. For the CDR3, the DNA is TGTGCCAGCAGTGCGTTAGGGGCCTTAGCCAAAAACATTCAGTACTTC. The encoded protein is CASSALGALAKNIQYF.

The rearrangement uses TRBV10-1 and TRBJ2-3; 8 bases align to TRBD2. The CDR3 has 16 amino acids. CDR1 and CDR2 from the germline V gene are WNHNN and SYGVQD (reference sequence). Trimming cost V 2 bases and J 4 bases; bases outside gene matches: 8. CDR3 DNA: TGCGCCAGCAGTGAGGCCCAGCGGGAGTTTCCAGATACGCAGTATTTT. Protein: CASSEAQREFPDTQYF.

The rearrangement links TRBV28 to TRBJ1-1; the match to TRBD1 covers 9 bases. J lost 5 bases, V lost 6 bases, and 7 bases had no gene match. Germline-derived CDR1 and CDR2 are MDHEN and SYDVKM. The CDR3 is made up of 14 amino acids. Here the CDR3 DNA reads TGTGCCAGCAGAACCGGGACAGGGTGGACTGAAGCTTTCTTT. It is translated as CASRTGTGWTEAFF.

This clone showed up just a few times. The J gene is TRBJ2-3, the V gene TRBV6-6; tentatively, D is TRBD1 (5 bases). The CDR3 covers 15 residues. CDR1 and CDR2 (germline): MNHNY, SVGAGI (reference sequence). The V and J ends lost 0 bases and 6 bases respectively, with 13 bases between them. DNA for the CDR3: TGTGCCAGCAGTTACTCGGACACCTTGCTCGATACGCAGTATTTT. Protein product: CASSYSDTLLDTQYF.

The chain recombines TRBV5-1 with TRBJ2-7; 7 bases match TRBD2. The CDR3 covers 13 residues. Germline lookup yields CDR1 SGHRS and CDR2 YFSETQ. V gave up 3 bases and J gave up 6 bases; unmatched junction bases: 6. CDR3 coding DNA: TGCGCCAGCAGCTCCAGAGGCGGGGGCGAGCAGTACTTC. Its translation is CASSSRGGGEQYF.

The chain recombines TRBV5-6 with TRBJ2-7, with no clear D. The CDR3 runs to 12 residues. Germline CDR1 is SGHDT and CDR2 is YYEEEE. V was shortened by 0 bases and J by 5 bases, with 6 bases between the two germline ends. CDR3 loop: CASSLVADEQYF. The DNA of the CDR3 is TGTGCCAGCAGCTTGGTAGCCGACGAGCAGTACTTC. The entire variable domain, with the rest obtained from reference TRBV5-6 and TRBJ2-7, is as follows: DAGVTQSPTHLIKTRGQQVTLRCSPKSGHDTVSWYQQALGQGPQFIFQYYEEEERQRGNFPDRFSGHQFPNYSSELNVNALLLGDSALYLCASSLVADEQYFGPGTRLTVT.

The genes are TRBV28 and TRBJ2-7; 8 nucleotides line up with TRBD1. Germline CDR1 is MDHEN and CDR2 is SYDVKM. Trimming cost V 9 bases and J 2 bases; bases outside gene matches: 12. CDR3 length: 15 amino acids. As DNA, the CDR3 is TGTGCCAGTGGCCCACCGGGACAGGAGACCTACGAGCAGTACTTC. Translation gives CASGPPGQETYEQYF.